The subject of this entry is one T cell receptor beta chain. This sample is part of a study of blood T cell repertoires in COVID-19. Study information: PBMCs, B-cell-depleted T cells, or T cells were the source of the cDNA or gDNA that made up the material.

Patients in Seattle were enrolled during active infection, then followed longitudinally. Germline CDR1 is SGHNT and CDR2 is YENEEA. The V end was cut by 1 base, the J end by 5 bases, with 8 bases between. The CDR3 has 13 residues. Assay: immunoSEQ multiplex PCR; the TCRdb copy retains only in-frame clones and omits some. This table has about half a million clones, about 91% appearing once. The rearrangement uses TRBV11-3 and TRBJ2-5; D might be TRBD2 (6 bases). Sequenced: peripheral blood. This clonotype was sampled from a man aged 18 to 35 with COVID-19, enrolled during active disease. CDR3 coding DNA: TGTGCCAGCAGCTTAGCGGGAGTTGAGACCCAGTACTTC. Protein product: CASSLAGVETQYF.